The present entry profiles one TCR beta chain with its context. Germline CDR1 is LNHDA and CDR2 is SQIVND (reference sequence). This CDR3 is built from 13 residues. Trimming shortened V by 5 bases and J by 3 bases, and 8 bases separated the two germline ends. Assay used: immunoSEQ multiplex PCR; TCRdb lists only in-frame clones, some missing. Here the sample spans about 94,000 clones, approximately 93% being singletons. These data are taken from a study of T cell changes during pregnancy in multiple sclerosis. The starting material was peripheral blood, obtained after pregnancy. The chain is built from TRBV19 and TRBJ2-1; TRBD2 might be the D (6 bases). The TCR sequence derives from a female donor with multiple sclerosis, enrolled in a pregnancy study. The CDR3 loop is CASSPTSYNEQFF. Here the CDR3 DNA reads TGTGCCAGTAGTCCGACTAGCTACAATGAGCAGTTCTTC.